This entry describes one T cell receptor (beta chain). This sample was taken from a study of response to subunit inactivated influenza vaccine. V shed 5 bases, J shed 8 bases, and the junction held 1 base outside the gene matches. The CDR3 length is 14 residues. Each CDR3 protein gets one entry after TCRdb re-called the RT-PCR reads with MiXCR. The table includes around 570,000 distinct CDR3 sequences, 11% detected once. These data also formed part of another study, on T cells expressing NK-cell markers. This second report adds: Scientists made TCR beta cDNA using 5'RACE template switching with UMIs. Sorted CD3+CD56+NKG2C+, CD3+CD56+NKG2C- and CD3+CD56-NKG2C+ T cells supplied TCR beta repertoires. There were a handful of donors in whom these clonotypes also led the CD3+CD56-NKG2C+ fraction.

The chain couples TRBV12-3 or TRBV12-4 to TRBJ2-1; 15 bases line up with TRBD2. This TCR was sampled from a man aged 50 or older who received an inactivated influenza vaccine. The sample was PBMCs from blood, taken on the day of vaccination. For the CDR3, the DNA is TGTGCCAGCAGTGGGACTAGCGGGGGGCATGAGCAGTTCTTC. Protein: CASSGTSGGHEQFF.